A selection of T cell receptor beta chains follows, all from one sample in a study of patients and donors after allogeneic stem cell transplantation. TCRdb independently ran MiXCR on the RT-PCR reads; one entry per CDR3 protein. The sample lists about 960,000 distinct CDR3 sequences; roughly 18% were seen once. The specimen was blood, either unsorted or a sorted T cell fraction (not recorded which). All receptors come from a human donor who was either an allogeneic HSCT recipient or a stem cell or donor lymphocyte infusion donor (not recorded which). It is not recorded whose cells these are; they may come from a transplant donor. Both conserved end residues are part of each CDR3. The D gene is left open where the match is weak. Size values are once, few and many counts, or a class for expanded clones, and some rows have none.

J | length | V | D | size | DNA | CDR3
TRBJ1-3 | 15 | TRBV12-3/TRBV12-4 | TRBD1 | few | TGTGCCAGCAGTTTTAGGAACAGGGGACGGGACACCATATATTTT | CASSFRNRGRDTIYF
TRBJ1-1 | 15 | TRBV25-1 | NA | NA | TGTGCCAGCAGTGGGGCCAGGGGAGGTGACACTGAAGCTTTCTTT | CASSGARGGDTEAFF
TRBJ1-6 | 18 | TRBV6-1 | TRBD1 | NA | TGTGCCAGCAGTCGGCCATCCGGGACAGGGCGTCTATATTCACCCCTCCACTTT | CASSRPSGTGRLYSPLHF
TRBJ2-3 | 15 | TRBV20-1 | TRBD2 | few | TGCAGTGCTGCAAGCGGGAGAGGGGGCACAGATACGCAGTATTTT | CSAASGRGGTDTQYF
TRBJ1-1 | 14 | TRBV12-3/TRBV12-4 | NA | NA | TGTGCCAGCAGCCAGAGGCAGGGAGGAACTGAAGCTTTCTTT | CASSQRQGGTEAFF
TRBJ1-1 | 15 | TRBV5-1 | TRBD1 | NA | TGCGCCAGCAGTGTCGGCAAACCAGGGGGCACTGAAGCTTTCTTT | CASSVGKPGGTEAFF
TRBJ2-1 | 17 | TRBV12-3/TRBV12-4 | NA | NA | TGTGCCAGCAGCGCCCACCCCCAGGCGGGATTAATCGATGAGCAGTTCTTC | CASSAHPQAGLIDEQFF
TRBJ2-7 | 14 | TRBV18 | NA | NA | TGTGCCAGCTCACCGAGGACGGGAGACTACGAGCAGTACTTC | CASSPRTGDYEQYF
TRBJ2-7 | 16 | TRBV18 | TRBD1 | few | TGTGCCAGCTCCCTTCGGGACAGGGTGGTTCCCTACGAGCAGTACTTC | CASSLRDRVVPYEQYF
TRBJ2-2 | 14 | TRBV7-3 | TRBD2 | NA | TGTGCCAGCAGCCCAAGCGGGGCGCCCGGGGAGCTGTTTTTT | CASSPSGAPGELFF
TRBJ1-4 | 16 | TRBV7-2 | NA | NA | TGTGCCAGCAGCCCGTACTCACAGGGATCTAATGAAAAACTGTTTTTT | CASSPYSQGSNEKLFF
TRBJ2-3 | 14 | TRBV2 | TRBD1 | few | TGTGCCAGCAGTGAGGACAGGGGTATAGATACGCAGTATTTT | CASSEDRGIDTQYF
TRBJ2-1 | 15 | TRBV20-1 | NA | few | TGCAGTGCTCCCTTTGAGCGGGCCTCCTACAATGAGCAGTTCTTC | CSAPFERASYNEQFF
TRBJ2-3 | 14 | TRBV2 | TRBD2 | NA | TGTGCCGTGCTAGCGGGGGGCCGAGGAGATACGCAGTATTTT | CAVLAGGRGDTQYF
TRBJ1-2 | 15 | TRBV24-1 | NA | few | TGTGCCACCAGTGACCGCACAGGGACTCCCTATGGCTACACCTTC | CATSDRTGTPYGYTF
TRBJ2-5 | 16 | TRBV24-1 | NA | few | TGTGCCACCAGTGATTTTAATAAGGGGAGAGAGGAGACCCAGTACTTC | CATSDFNKGREETQYF
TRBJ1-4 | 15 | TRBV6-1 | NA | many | TGTGCCAGCAGTCCCCACAGGGTGACTAATGAAAAACTGTTTTTT | CASSPHRVTNEKLFF
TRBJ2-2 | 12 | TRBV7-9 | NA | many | TGTGCCAGCAGCCCCCTCACCGGGGAGCTGTTTTTT | CASSPLTGELFF
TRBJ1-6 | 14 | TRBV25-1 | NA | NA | TGTGCCAGCAGACGTGACTATGAGAATTCACCCCTCCACTTT | CASRRDYENSPLHF
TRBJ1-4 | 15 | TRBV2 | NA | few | TGTGCCAGCAGCCTCGAGGGGCGTTTAGGGGAAAAACTGTTTTTT | CASSLEGRLGEKLFF
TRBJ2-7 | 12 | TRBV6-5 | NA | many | TGTGCCACCGAGAGAGGATCCTACGAGCAGTACTTC | CATERGSYEQYF
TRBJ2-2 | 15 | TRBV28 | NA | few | TGTGCCAGCAGTTTATTTGGACACTCCACCGGGGAGCTGTTTTTT | CASSLFGHSTGELFF
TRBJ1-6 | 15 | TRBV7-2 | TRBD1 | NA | TGTGCCAGCAGCTTAACCCGGGACAGATTGTCACCCCTCCACTTT | CASSLTRDRLSPLHF
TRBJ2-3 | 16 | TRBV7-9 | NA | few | TGTGCCAGCAGCTTACTTAGCGTGGGGAGCACAGATACGCAGTATTTT | CASSLLSVGSTDTQYF
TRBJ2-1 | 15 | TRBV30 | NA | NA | TGTGCCTGGGCCGCTGGCAACAGAGCATACAATGAGCAGTTCTTC | CAWAAGNRAYNEQFF
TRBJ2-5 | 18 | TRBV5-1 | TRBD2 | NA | TGCGCCAGCAGACTCCTTCCGGGACTAGCGGGAGGGCCGGAGACCCAGTACTTC | CASRLLPGLAGGPETQYF
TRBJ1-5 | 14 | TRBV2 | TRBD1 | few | TGTGCCAGCAGTGACGTGGCAGGGGGTAGGTCCCAGCATTTT | CASSDVAGGRSQHF
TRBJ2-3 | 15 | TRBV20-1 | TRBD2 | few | TGCAGTGCTCCTAACCCGGGACTAGACACAGATACGCAGTATTTT | CSAPNPGLDTDTQYF
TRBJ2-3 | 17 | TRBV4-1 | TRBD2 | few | TGCGCCAGCAGCCAGTTTCTAGCGGGGGCCTTCACAGATACGCAGTATTTT | CASSQFLAGAFTDTQYF
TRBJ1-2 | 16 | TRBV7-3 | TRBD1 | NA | TGTGCCAGCAGCTCAAACCCCGGGACAGGGGTCTATGGCTACACCTTC | CASSSNPGTGVYGYTF
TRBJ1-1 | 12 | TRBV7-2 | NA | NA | TGTGCCAGCAGCCCAAGCGCATCTGAAGCTTTCTTT | CASSPSASEAFF
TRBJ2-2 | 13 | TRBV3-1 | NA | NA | TGTGCCAGCACCTCAGCCAACACCGGGGAGCTGTTTTTT | CASTSANTGELFF
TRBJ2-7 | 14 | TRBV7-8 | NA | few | TGTGCCAGCAGCTCCTGGGGACAAGCCTACGAGCAGTACTTC | CASSSWGQAYEQYF
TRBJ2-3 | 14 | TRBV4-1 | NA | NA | TGCGCCAGCAGCGAAGGACTGGGCGGTTTGGGGCAGTATTTT | CASSEGLGGLGQYF
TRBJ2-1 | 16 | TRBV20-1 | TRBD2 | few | TGCAGTGCTCCCACTCGGGGCGGGAGGGTCTACAATGAGCAGTTCTTC | CSAPTRGGRVYNEQFF
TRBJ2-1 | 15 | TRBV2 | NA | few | TGTGTCACGCGTAGGGGGGGGACAGTCCCCGATGAGCAGTTCTTC | CVTRRGGTVPDEQFF
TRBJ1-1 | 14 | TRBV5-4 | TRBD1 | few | TGTGCCAGCAGCTTCTACAGGGGAGCGAATGAAGCTTTCTTT | CASSFYRGANEAFF
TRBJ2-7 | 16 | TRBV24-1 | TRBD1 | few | TGTGCCACCAGTGATAACTATGGGACAGGGATATACGAGCAGTACTTC | CATSDNYGTGIYEQYF
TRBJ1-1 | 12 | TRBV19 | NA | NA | TGTGCCAGTAGTATGGGTTACACTGAAGCTTTCTTT | CASSMGYTEAFF
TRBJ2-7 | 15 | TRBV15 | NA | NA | TGTGCCACCAGCAGAGATCATAGCGGATACTACGAGCAGTACTTC | CATSRDHSGYYEQYF
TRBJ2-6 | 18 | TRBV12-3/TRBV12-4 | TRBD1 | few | TGTGCCAGCAGTGCGACAGGGTCCCCAAGCTCTGGGGCCAACGTCCTGACTTTC | CASSATGSPSSGANVLTF
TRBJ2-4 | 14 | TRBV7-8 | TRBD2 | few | TGTGCCAGCAGCTATCCTAGCGGCAAAAACATTCAGTACTTC | CASSYPSGKNIQYF
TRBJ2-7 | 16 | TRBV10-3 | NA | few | TGTGCCATCAGTGACCCTGGACGGCAGAGCTCCTACGAGCAGTACTTC | CAISDPGRQSSYEQYF
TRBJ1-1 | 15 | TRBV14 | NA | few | TGTGCCAGCAGCCGATTGGCAACGGGGAACACTGAAGCTTTCTTT | CASSRLATGNTEAFF